One TCR beta chain is described in this entry. The ends were cut back, 7 bases at V and 3 bases at J, with 16 bases in the middle. This CDR3 spans 14 amino acids. The PCR made use of 60 Vbeta and 13 Jbeta primers. TCRdb's table, derived via immunoSEQ multiplex PCR, lists solely in-frame clones and lacks some. Of a few hundred thousand clones in the sample, around 85% were seen once. This specimen comes from a study of cytomegalovirus exposure and HLA in healthy donors. The chain joins TRBV23-1 to TRBJ2-7; perhaps TRBD1 as D (5 bases). TRBV23-1 is annotated as an ORF whose role is uncertain. The specimen sequenced was PBMCs. The origin of this receptor is a girl aged 2 to 10 in good health and CMV-seronegative. The CDR3 is CASTPQSRGYEQYF. DNA of the CDR3: TGCGCCAGCACCCCGCAGTCTAGGGGCTACGAGCAGTACTTC.